This is a list of T cell receptor beta chains from one sample in a study of shared clonotypes between healthy human individuals. Clones were sequenced by immunoSEQ multiplex PCR, and TCRdb holds only the in-frame ones, with some missing. The sample consists of 550,000 to 850,000 clones, roughly 70% of them appearing once. The sample comprised memory CD4+ T cells sorted from blood. The source is a woman aged 25 to 39 in good health. The CDR3 runs from the conserved cysteine through the conserved F or W. D genes are given only for firm matches. Clone size is stated in some rows and not others, as once, few, many or a class when expanded.

V gene,clone size,J gene,D gene,CDR3 protein,CDR3 DNA
TRBV10-2,-,TRBJ2-1,TRBD2,CASITSGNLGGEQFF,TGCGCCAGCATCACGAGCGGGAATCTGGGAGGTGAGCAGTTCTTC
TRBV2,-,TRBJ2-1,TRBD2,CASSGIAGSEGEQFF,TGTGCCAGCAGTGGGATAGCGGGAAGCGAGGGTGAGCAGTTCTTC
TRBV5-4,-,TRBJ2-2,-,CASSLVVGNTRSGELFF,TGTGCCAGCAGCTTGGTGGTGGGAAATACAAGATCCGGGGAGCTGTTTTTT
TRBV6-5,-,TRBJ2-3,-,CASSGRGEVTDTQYF,TGTGCCAGCAGTGGCAGGGGGGAGGTCACAGATACGCAGTATTTT
TRBV5-1,few,TRBJ2-2,TRBD2,CASSLPLAGGTGELFF,TGCGCCAGCAGCTTACCTCTAGCGGGAGGAACCGGGGAGCTGTTTTTT
TRBV19,few,TRBJ2-1,TRBD2,CASSRLAGLRNEQFF,TGTGCCAGTAGTCGTCTAGCGGGATTGCGCAATGAGCAGTTCTTC
TRBV11-2,few,TRBJ1-5,-,CASSPSGGLQPQHF,TGTGCCAGCAGCCCTTCCGGGGGGCTTCAGCCCCAGCATTTT
TRBV6-5,-,TRBJ1-2,TRBD1,CASIPGQAPNYGYTF,TGTGCCAGCATCCCGGGACAGGCGCCCAACTATGGCTACACCTTC
TRBV28,few,TRBJ2-1,-,CASSRRDTSSYNEQFF,TGTGCCAGCAGCCGCCGGGACACGAGCTCCTACAATGAGCAGTTCTTC
TRBV5-1,-,TRBJ2-7,-,CASSLERQKQYF,TGCGCCAGCAGCTTGGAGAGACAGAAGCAGTACTTC
TRBV27,-,TRBJ1-2,TRBD1,CASSGPGQGNYGYTF,TGTGCCAGCAGTGGGCCGGGACAGGGGAACTATGGCTACACCTTC
TRBV11-2,-,TRBJ2-2,TRBD1,CASSTPTGGRSTGELFF,TGTGCCAGCAGCACGCCGACAGGGGGGCGCAGTACCGGGGAGCTGTTTTTT
TRBV7-7,-,TRBJ2-5,-,CASSRLGSDQETQYF,TGTGCCAGCAGCCGTTTGGGGTCAGACCAAGAGACCCAGTACTTC
TRBV30,few,TRBJ2-1,TRBD2,CACSSGRGSYNEQFF,TGTGCCTGCTCTAGCGGGAGGGGCTCCTACAATGAGCAGTTCTTC
TRBV5-4,once,TRBJ2-5,TRBD1,CASSQDRDRTYF,TGTGCCAGCAGCCAAGATCGGGACAGGACGTACTTC
TRBV19,-,TRBJ2-3,TRBD2,CASSDVGGPADTQYF,TGTGCCAGTAGTGACGTGGGAGGGCCGGCAGATACGCAGTATTTT
TRBV28,-,TRBJ1-2,-,CASSSSDGGYTF,TGTGCCAGCAGTTCCTCGGACGGGGGCTACACCTTC